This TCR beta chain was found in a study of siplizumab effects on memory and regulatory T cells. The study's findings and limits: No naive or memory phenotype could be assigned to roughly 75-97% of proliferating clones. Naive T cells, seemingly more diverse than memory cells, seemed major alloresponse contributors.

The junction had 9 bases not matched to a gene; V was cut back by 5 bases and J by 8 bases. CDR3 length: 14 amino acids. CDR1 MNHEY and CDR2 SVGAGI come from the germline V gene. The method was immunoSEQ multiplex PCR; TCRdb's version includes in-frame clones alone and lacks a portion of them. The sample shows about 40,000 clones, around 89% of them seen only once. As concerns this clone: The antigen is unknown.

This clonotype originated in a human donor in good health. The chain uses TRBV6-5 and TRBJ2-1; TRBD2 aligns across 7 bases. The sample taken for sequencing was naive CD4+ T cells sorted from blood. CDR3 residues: CASSGGRRGDEQFF. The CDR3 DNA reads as TGTGCCAGCAGTGGGGGACGTCGGGGGGATGAGCAGTTCTTC.